These 12 T cell receptor beta chains originate from one sample sequenced in a study of CD8 T cells in Susac syndrome (dated by TCRdb to about 2019). The library was produced with the immunoSEQ multiplex PCR assay. RNA was extracted using the RNeasy kit, and 0.5 to 1 microgram was reverse transcribed with random hexamers. The raw public reads went through TCRdb reprocessing: fastp at Q25, MiXCR clone calling, in-frame beta chains kept. Each entry is one CDR3 protein sequence, shown with its most common DNA and genes. The sample includes some 110,000 distinct CDR3 sequences, with approximately 95% observed a single time. Jointly, the top ten make up roughly 0.33% of the sample. The sample taken for sequencing was CD8+ T cells from PBMCs. All receptors derive from a human donor with multiple sclerosis.

This clonotype was observed a handful of times. The rearrangement joins TRBV9 to TRBJ2-3; 9 positions agree with TRBD2. Looked up from germline, CDR1 is SGDLS and CDR2 is YYNGEE. This CDR3 is built from 16 residues. Trimming cost V 4 bases and J 3 bases; bases outside gene matches: 9. CDR3 in amino acids: CASSLGGREGTDTQYF. CDR3 nucleotides: TGTGCCAGCAGCCTCGGCGGGCGGGAGGGAACAGATACGCAGTATTTT. Filled out from reference TRBV9 and TRBJ2-3, the complete variable domain reads DSGVTQTPKHLITATGQRVTLRCSPRSGDLSVYWYQQSLDQGLQFLIQYYNGEERAKGNILERFSAQQFPDLHSELNLSSLELGDSALYFCASSLGGREGTDTQYFGPGTRLTVL.

The rearrangement joins TRBV23-1 to TRBJ2-7; D call uncertain. TRBV23-1 is placed among ORFs of uncertain function. V gave up 0 bases and J gave up 4 bases, with 25 bases separating them. This CDR3 region has 19 residues. CDR3 amino acids: CASSQSPPVHVAYCYEQYV. The CDR3 nucleotides read TGCGCCAGCAGTCAATCCCCCCCAGTCCATGTAGCCTACTGTTACGAGCAGTACGTC.

The chain recombines TRBV25-1 with TRBJ1-2, with 7 bases lining up with TRBD1. V was pared by 4 bases and J by 7 bases, with 3 bases of the junction left unmatched. The V gene's germline CDR1 is MGHDK and CDR2 SYGVNS. CDR3 length: 12 residues. The CDR3 here is CASSVGGAGYTF. CDR3 coding DNA: TGTGCCAGCAGTGTAGGGGGCGCTGGCTACACCTTC.

This chain uses TRBV7-9 with TRBJ2-1; D gene uncertain. Between the trimmed V and J ends, which lost 1 base and 0 bases, there was a span of 10 bases. CDR1 SEHNR and CDR2 FQNEAQ come from the germline V gene (reference sequence). The CDR3 runs 16 residues. The CDR3 is CASSLGPQSSYNEQFF. The DNA of the CDR3 is TGTGCCAGCAGCTTAGGACCGCAGAGCTCCTACAATGAGCAGTTCTTC.

V gene TRBV5-6 combines with J gene TRBJ2-2, with TRBD1 as a possible D gene (6 bases). The V gene's germline CDR1 is SGHDT and CDR2 YYEEEE. Deletions cut 5 bases from V and 4 bases from J, with 9 bases between. The CDR3 consists of 13 residues. The CDR3 DNA reads TGTGCCAGCAGTGGGACAACCACCGGGGAGCTGTTTTTT. Its translation is CASSGTTTGELFF.

The gene calls are TRBV28 and TRBJ1-2, with no clear D. This CDR3 is 13 amino acids long. With 3 bases removed from V and 4 bases from J, the gap between germline ends came to 9 bases. Germline V gene sequence: CDR1 MDHEN, CDR2 SYDVKM. The CDR3 bases are TGTGCCAGCAGTTTGGAGACTACCTATGGCTACACCTTC. Residues: CASSLETTYGYTF.

This clonotype was seen a single time. The V call is TRBV6-1, the J call TRBJ2-1, with 7 bases identical to TRBD2. J lost 6 bases, V lost 2 bases, and 1 base had no gene match. Germline lookup yields CDR1 MNHNS and CDR2 SASEGT. CDR3 size: 13 residues. The CDR3 loop reads CASSEWTSNEQFF. The CDR3 nucleotides read TGTGCCAGCAGTGAATGGACTAGCAATGAGCAGTTCTTC.

V usage is TRBV30 and J usage is TRBJ2-5, with D possibly matching TRBD2 (5 bases). Per germline, CDR1 GTSNPN and CDR2 SVGIG (reference sequence). This CDR3 spans 13 amino acids. V dropped 2 bases and J dropped 4 bases, with 11 bases sitting between them. The CDR3 bases are TGTGCCTGGAGTTCTAGCATTCGAGAGACCCAGTACTTC. It codes for CAWSSSIRETQYF.

V gene TRBV15 combines with J gene TRBJ1-6; the match to TRBD1 covers 7 bases. The CDR3 spans 15 residues. J lost 7 bases, V lost 0 bases, and 3 bases had no gene match. Germline loops: CDR1 LNHNV, CDR2 YYDKDF (reference sequence). CDR3 DNA: TGTGCCACCAGCAGAGACAGGGGGTCCAATTCACCCCTCCACTTT. Translation: CATSRDRGSNSPLHF.

CDR3 amino acids: CASSPGLAVYEQYV. The CDR3 coding sequence is TGTGCCAGCAGCCCCGGACTAGCGGTCTACGAGCAGTACGTC. This chain connects TRBV3-1 to TRBJ2-7, with 10 bases fitting TRBD2. There are 14 residues in the CDR3. From germline, CDR1 is LGHDT and CDR2 YNNKEL (reference sequence). Germline trimming cut 4 bases from V and 3 bases from J; bases unmatched to any gene: 3.

CDR3 bases: TGTGCCAGGCGTGGGACAGGGGGGGGGAACACTGAAGCTTTCTTT. Translated: CARRGTGGGNTEAFF. The chain joins TRBV2 to TRBJ1-1; 11 bases line up with TRBD1. Trimming cost V 9 bases and J 1 base; bases outside gene matches: 7. The CDR3 is made up of 15 amino acids. Germline loops: CDR1 SNHLY, CDR2 FYNNEI.

The chain links TRBV12-3 or TRBV12-4 to TRBJ2-3; tentative D call: TRBD2 (5 bases). The CDR3 spans 10 residues. Trimming left V 10 bases short and J 4 bases short, with 6 bases between. CDR3 sequence reads: CATGADTQYF. In DNA form, the CDR3 reads TGTGCCACCGGGGCAGATACGCAGTATTTT.